This entry describes one TCR beta chain. Its target is unknown. This sample was included in a study of long-term antiretroviral therapy in people with HIV. Study outcomes and limitations: Diversity remained lower than transplant donor controls, even though it increased after ART. The study collected blood between about 2003 and 2017, possibly under older ART regimens. Dominance of pre-ART expanded clones persisted, fluctuating and often declining after ART.

A v3.0 immunoSEQ assay was performed at survey level. Per sample, sequencing targeted roughly 35,000-55,000 T-cell genomes. Method: immunoSEQ multiplex PCR; TCRdb's copy keeps in-frame clones and lacks some. The data contain more than 20,000 clones, around 88% of them singletons. Per germline, CDR1 MDHEN and CDR2 SYDVKM. This CDR3 comprises 15 residues. Trimming removed 6 bases from V and 2 bases from J; junction bases left unmatched: 6. The rearrangement joins TRBV28 to TRBJ2-1; 8 bases map to TRBD1. The sample consisted of unsorted PBMCs, taken 3 years after starting antiretroviral therapy. The TCR comes from a man aged 18 to 29 with HIV. DNA of the CDR3: TGTGCCAGCAGCCTAGGACAGGGACCCTACAATGAGCAGTTCTTC. Translating it yields CASSLGQGPYNEQFF.